The clone carrying this TCR beta chain turned up a few times. Its antigen is unidentified. The data stem from a study of T cell responses to AZD1222 COVID-19 vaccine. In the study overall: Timing groups of about 4 and about 12 weeks for second doses were pooled. Whole-study results and caveats: Without day 14 samples, only post-peak T cell repertoires were studied. Two doses of AZD1222 preceded a rise in Spike-specific TCR breadth and depth. Vaccine-related CD4 TCRs covered spike, predominating at 160-218 and 743-854.

Profiling relied on immunoSEQ multiplex PCR, and the TCRdb table lists in-frame clones only, not all of them. Of about 140,000 clones listed, about 87% are singletons. The ends were cut back, 5 bases at V and 7 bases at J, with 18 bases in the middle. CDR3 size: 14 residues. Per germline, CDR1 SGHVS and CDR2 FQNEAQ. The TCR was taken from an adult in good health. The material was peripheral blood, obtained on day 0 of AZD1222 vaccination. The chain recombines TRBV7-8 with TRBJ2-7; D gene unclear. The CDR3 nucleotides read TGTGCCAGCAGCCCCCGGTGGGGAAAGGGAGAGCAGTACTTC. Translation gives CASSPRWGKGEQYF.